This TCR beta chain was found in a study of shared clonotypes between healthy human individuals. Study-wide results and limits: Clonotype sharing among donors was thought likely to change with sequencing depth.

This clone has more than one count but fewer than ten. Its target is not known. None of the donors, who were healthy HIV-negative adults, had recently had acute infections or vaccinations. Caucasian adults living in Nashville, Tennessee, provided all samples. Assay: immunoSEQ multiplex PCR; the TCRdb copy retains only in-frame clones and omits some. The table records 110,000 or so clones, about two thirds of them present only once. Specimen: memory CD8+ T cells sorted from blood. As for subset: CD45RO+ cells pooled with CCR7-negative TemRA cells. The TCR originated in a woman younger than 45 in good health.

This CDR3 reads CASSLPTSGVSYEQYF. The CDR3 DNA sequence: TGTGCCAGCAGCTTACCTACTAGCGGGGTATCCTACGAGCAGTACTTC. V is TRBV7-9 and J is TRBJ2-7, with TRBD2 identical over 10 bases. The V and J ends lost 2 bases and 1 base, in that order; junction bases with no gene match: 5. Germline V gene lookup returns CDR1 SEHNR and CDR2 FQNEAQ (reference sequence). The CDR3 covers 16 residues.